This T cell receptor (beta chain) was recorded in a study of early T cells in non-severe SARS-CoV-2 infection. This clonotype was detected only a few times. TCRdb re-called the 5' RACE reads through MiXCR, storing one row per CDR3 protein. The data show about 70,000 distinct CDR3 sequences, around 15% seen once. V was pared by 1 base and J by 8 bases, with 30 bases between. This CDR3 contains 21 residues. The germline CDR1 and CDR2 sequences are MNHNY and SVGAGI (reference sequence). This clonotype was sampled from an adult who was a healthcare worker with PCR-confirmed SARS-CoV-2 infection or an uninfected control (not recorded which). The chain combines TRBV6-6 with TRBJ1-6; D gene unclear. The sequencing used whole blood, collected at baseline. The CDR3 bases are TGTGCCAGCAGTTACTATTATGCGGTGGAGGGAGGAGGCCTAAGGGATTCACCCCTCCACTTT. This sequence encodes CASSYYYAVEGGGLRDSPLHF.